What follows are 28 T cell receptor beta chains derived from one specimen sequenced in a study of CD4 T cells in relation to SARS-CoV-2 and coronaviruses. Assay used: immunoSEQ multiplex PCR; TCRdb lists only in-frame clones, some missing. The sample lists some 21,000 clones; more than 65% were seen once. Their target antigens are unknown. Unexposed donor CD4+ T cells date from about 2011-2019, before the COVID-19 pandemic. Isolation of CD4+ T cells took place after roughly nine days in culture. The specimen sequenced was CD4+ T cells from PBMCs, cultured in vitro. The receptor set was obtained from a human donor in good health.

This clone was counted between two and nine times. The CDR3 DNA reads as TGTGCCAGCCGAAGGACAGGTCGCTTAAATCAGCCCCAGCATTTT. This gives the protein CASRRTGRLNQPQHF. The rearrangement joins TRBV6-5 to TRBJ1-5; TRBD1 matches at 7 bases. With V trimmed by 8 bases and J by 4 bases, 11 bases remained unmatched. Germline V lookup: CDR1 MNHEY, CDR2 SVGAGI. This CDR3 contains 15 residues.

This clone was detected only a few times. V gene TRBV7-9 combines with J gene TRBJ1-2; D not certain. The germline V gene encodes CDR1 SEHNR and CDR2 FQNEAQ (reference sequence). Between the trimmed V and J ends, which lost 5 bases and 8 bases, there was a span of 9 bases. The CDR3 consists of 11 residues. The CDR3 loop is CASSPGSGYTF. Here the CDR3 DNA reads TGTGCCAGCAGCCCCGGGAGCGGCTACACCTTC. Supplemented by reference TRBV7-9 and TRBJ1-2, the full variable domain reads DTGVSQNPRHKITKRGQNVTFRCDPISEHNRLYWYRQTLGQGPEFLTYFQNEAQLEKSRLLSDRFSAERPKGSFSTLEIQRTEQGDSAMYLCASSPGSGYTFGSGTRLTVV.

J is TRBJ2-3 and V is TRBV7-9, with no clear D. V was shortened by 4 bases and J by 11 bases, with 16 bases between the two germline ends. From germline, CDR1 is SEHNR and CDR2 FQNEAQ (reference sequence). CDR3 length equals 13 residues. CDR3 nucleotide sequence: TGTGCCAGCAGCTCCTTTGTCCAGACTCAGCAGTATTTT. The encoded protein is CASSSFVQTQQYF.

The CDR3, as DNA: TGTGCCAGTAGATCCAGGACTTATGGCTACACCTTC. Its protein is CASRSRTYGYTF. The rearrangement uses TRBV19 and TRBJ1-2; D not certain. The CDR3 sequence is 12 residues long. The germline V and J ends were trimmed by 6 bases and 5 bases, with 10 bases remaining between them. Germline V gene sequence: CDR1 LNHDA, CDR2 SQIVND (reference sequence).

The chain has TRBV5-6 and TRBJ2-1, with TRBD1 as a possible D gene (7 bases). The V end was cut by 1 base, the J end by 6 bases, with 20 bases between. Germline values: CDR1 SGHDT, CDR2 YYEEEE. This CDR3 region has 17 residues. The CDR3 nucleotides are TGTGCCAGCAGCTTGTCGGTTAGGGCAGGGGGGCCCAATGAGCAGTTCTTC. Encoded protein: CASSLSVRAGGPNEQFF.

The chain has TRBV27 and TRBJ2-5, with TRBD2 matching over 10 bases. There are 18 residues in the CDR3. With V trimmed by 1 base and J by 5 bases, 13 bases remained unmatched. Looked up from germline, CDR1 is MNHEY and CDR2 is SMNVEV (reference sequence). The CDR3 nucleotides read TGTGCCAGCAGTTTATTTCCAAGGCTAGCGGGAGATAAGGAGACCCAGTACTTC. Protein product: CASSLFPRLAGDKETQYF.

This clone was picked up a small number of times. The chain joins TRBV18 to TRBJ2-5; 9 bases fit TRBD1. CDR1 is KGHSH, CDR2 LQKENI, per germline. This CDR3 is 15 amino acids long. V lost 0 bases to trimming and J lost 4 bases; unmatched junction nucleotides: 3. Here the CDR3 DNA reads TGTGCCAGCTCACCACCAACAGGGGGCTCAGAGACCCAGTACTTC. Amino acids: CASSPPTGGSETQYF. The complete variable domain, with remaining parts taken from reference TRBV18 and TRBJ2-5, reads NAGVMQNPRHLVRRRGQEARLRCSPMKGHSHVYWYRQLPEEGLKFMVYLQKENIIDESGMPKERFSAEFPKEGPSILRIQQVVRGDSAAYFCASSPPTGGSETQYFGPGTRLLVL.

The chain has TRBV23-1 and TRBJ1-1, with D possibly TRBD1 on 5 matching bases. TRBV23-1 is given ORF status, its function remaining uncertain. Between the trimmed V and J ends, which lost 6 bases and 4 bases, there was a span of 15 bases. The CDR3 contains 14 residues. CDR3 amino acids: CASRQVPGSTEAFF. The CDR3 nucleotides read TGCGCCAGCAGACAGGTGCCGGGGAGCACTGAAGCTTTCTTT.

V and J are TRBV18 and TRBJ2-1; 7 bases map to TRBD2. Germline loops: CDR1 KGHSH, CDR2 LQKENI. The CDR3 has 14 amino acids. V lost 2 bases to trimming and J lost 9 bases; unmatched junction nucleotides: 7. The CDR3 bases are TGTGCCAGCTCACCAGAAGGAGCGGGGACTGAGCAGTTCTTC. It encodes CASSPEGAGTEQFF.

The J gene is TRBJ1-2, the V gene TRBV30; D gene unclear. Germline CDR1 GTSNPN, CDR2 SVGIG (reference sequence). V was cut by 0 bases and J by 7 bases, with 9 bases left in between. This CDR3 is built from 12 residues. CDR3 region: CAWSVGGSGYTF. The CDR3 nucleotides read TGTGCCTGGAGTGTAGGAGGGTCTGGCTACACCTTC.

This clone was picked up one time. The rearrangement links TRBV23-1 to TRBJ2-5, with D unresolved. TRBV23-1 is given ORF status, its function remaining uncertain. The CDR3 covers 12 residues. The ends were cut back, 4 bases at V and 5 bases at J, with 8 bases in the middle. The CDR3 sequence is CASSPATETQYF. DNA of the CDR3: TGCGCCAGCAGTCCGGCGACGGAGACCCAGTACTTC.

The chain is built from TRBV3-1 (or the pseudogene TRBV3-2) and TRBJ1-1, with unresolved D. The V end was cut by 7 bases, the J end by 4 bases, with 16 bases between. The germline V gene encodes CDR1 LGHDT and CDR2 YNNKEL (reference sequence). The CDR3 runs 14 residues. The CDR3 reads CASTRSSEGTEAFF. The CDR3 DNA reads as TGTGCCAGCACCCGAAGTTCCGAGGGCACTGAAGCTTTCTTT.

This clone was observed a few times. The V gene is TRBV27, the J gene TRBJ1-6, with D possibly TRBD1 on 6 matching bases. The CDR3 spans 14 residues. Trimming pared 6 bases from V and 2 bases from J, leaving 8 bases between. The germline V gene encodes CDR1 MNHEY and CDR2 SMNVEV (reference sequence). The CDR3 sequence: CASRDSTYNSPLHF. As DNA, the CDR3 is TGTGCCAGCAGGGACAGCACCTATAATTCACCCCTCCACTTT.

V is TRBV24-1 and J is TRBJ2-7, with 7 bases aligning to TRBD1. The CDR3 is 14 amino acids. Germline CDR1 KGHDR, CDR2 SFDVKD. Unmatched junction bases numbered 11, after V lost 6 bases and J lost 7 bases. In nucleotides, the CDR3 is TGTGCCACCAGTATTACAGGGGCCTTGGGGGAGCAGTACTTC. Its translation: CATSITGALGEQYF.

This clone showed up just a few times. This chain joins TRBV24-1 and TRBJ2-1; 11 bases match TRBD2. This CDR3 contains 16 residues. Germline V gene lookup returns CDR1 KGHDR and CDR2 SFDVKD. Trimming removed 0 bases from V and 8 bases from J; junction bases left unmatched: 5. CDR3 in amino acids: CATSDLIAGGPDEQFF. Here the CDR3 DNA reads TGTGCCACCAGTGATTTGATAGCGGGAGGGCCAGATGAGCAGTTCTTC.

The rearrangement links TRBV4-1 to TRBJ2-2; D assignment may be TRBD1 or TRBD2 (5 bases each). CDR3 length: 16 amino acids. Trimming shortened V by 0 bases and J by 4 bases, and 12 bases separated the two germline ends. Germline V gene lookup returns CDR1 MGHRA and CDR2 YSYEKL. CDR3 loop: CASSQDRGRATGELFF. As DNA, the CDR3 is TGCGCCAGCAGCCAAGATCGGGGACGGGCCACCGGGGAGCTGTTTTTT.

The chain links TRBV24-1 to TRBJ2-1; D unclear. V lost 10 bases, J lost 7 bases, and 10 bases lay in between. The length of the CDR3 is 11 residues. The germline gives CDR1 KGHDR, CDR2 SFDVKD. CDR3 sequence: CATSGQNEQFF. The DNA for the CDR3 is TGTGCCACTTCCGGTCAAAATGAGCAGTTCTTC.

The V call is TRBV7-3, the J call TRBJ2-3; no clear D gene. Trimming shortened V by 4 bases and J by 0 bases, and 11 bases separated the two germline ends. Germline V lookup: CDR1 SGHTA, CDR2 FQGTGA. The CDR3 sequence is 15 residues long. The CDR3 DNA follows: TGTGCCAGCAGCTCCATCGGTAGTAGCACAGATACGCAGTATTTT. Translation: CASSSIGSSTDTQYF.

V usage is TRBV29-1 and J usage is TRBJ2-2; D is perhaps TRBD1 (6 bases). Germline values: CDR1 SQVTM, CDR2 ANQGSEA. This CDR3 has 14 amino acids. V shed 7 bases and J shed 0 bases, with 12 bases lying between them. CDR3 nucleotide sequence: TGCAGCGGATTACAGGGCGCGAACACCGGGGAGCTGTTTTTT. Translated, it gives CSGLQGANTGELFF.

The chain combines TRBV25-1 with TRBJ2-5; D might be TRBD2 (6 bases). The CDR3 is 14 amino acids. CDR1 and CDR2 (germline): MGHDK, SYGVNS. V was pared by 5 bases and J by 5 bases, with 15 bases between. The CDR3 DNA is TGTGCCAGCAGTCTCCCGGGACGGGAGGAGACCCAGTACTTC. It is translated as CASSLPGREETQYF.

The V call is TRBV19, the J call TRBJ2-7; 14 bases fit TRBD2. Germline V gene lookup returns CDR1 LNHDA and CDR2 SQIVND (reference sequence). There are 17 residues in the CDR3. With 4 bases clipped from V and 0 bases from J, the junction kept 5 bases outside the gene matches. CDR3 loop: CASSTGLAGVSSYEQYF. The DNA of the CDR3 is TGTGCCAGTAGTACGGGACTAGCGGGAGTAAGCTCCTACGAGCAGTACTTC.

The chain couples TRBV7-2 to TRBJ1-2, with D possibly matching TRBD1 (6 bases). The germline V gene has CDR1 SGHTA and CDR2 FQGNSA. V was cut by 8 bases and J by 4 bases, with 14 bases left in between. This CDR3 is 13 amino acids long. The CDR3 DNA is TGTGCCAGCGGCTCAGGGGAAGGCTATGGCTACACCTTC. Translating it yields CASGSGEGYGYTF.

For the CDR3, the DNA is TGTGCCAGCAGCCAAGTTTCCAAGGAACCCTACGAGCAGTACTTC. Amino acids: CASSQVSKEPYEQYF. This chain links TRBV3-1 (or the pseudogene TRBV3-2) with TRBJ2-7; D remains ambiguous. V was clipped by 1 base and J by 2 bases, with 12 bases between them. This CDR3 region has 15 residues. Germline V gene data show CDR1 as LGHDT and CDR2 as YNNKEL (reference sequence).

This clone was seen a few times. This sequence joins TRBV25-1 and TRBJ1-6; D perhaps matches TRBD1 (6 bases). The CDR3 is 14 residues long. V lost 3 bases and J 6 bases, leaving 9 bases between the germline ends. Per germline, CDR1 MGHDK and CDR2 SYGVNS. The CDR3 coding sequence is TGTGCCAGCAGTGAGACAGGAAGTAATTCACCCCTCCACTTT. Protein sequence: CASSETGSNSPLHF. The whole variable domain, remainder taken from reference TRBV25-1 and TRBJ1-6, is EADIYQTPRYLVIGTGKKITLECSQTMGHDKMYWYQQDPGMELHLIHYSYGVNSTEKGDLSSESTVSRIRTEHFPLTLESARPSHTSQYLCASSETGSNSPLHFGNGTRLTVT.

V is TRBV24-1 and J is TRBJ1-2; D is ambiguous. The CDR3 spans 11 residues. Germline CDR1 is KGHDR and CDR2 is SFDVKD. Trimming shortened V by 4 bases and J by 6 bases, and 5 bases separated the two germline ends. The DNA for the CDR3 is TGTGCCACCAGTGACCGTGATGGCTACACCTTC. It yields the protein CATSDRDGYTF.

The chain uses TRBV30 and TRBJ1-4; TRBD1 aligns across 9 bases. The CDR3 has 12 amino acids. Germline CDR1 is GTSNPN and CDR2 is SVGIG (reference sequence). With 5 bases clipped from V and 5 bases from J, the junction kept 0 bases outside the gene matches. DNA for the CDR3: TGTGCCTGGGACAGGGGGAATGAAAAACTGTTTTTT. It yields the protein CAWDRGNEKLFF.

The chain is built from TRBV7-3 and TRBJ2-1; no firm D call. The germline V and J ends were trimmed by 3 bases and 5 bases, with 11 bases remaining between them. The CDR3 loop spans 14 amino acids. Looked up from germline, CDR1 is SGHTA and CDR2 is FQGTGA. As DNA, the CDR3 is TGTGCCAGCAGCTTGTGGACCAGAAACAATGAGCAGTTCTTC. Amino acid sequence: CASSLWTRNNEQFF.

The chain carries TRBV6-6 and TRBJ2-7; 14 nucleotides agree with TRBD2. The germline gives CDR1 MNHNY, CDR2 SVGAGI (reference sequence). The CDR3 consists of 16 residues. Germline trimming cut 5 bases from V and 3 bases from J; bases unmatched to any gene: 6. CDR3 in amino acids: CASSRGTSGSHYEQYF. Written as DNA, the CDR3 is TGTGCCAGCAGTCGCGGGACTAGCGGGAGTCACTACGAGCAGTACTTC.